The 5 T cell receptor beta chains listed next were all sequenced from one sample in a study of shared clonotypes between healthy human individuals. The assay was immunoSEQ multiplex PCR, and TCRdb's table has in-frame clones only and misses some. The data contain about 2 million clones, about 95% of them singletons. Positively selected for CCR7, the CD45RO-negative cells used as naive CD8 cells excluded terminally differentiated effector memory CD45RA+ cells. The specimen sequenced was naive CD8+ T cells sorted from blood. All receptors come from a man aged 18 to 29 in good health.

V usage is TRBV4-1 and J usage is TRBJ1-2; maybe TRBD1 (5 bases). Trimming left V 0 bases short and J 7 bases short, with 15 bases between. Per germline, CDR1 MGHRA and CDR2 YSYEKL. This CDR3 contains 15 residues. This chain's CDR3 is CASSQDLGGSGGYTF. CDR3 DNA: TGCGCCAGCAGCCAAGATCTTGGGGGATCGGGTGGCTACACCTTC.

CDR3 bases: TGCGCCAGCAGCCAAGTTGTAAGGCAAGAGACCCAGTACTTC. Translating gives CASSQVVRQETQYF. J is TRBJ2-5 and V is TRBV4-3; D is uncertain. The germline V gene has CDR1 LGHNA and CDR2 YSLEER. Trimming removed 1 base at V and 2 bases at J, with 8 bases between. The CDR3 contains 14 residues.

The rearrangement links TRBV9 to TRBJ2-7; D is possibly TRBD1 (5 bases). Germline-derived CDR1 and CDR2 are SGDLS and YYNGEE. The CDR3 is 15 amino acids. V dropped 0 bases and J dropped 4 bases, with 14 bases sitting between them. CDR3 in amino acids: CASSVGQPDNYEQYF. The CDR3 nucleotides are TGTGCCAGCAGCGTAGGACAGCCCGACAATTACGAGCAGTACTTC.

This rearrangement joins TRBV5-1 to TRBJ2-5; D call uncertain. Germline assignment: CDR1 SGHRS and CDR2 YFSETQ. Deletions cut 0 bases from V and 2 bases from J, with 14 bases between. The CDR3 totals 16 residues. DNA of the CDR3: TGCGCCAGCAGCTTGGAGGCCAAGGCCCAACAAGAGACCCAGTACTTC. Amino acids: CASSLEAKAQQETQYF.

A single count supports this clone. The chain recombines TRBV14 with TRBJ1-2, with D unresolved. Trimming removed 1 base at V and 8 bases at J, with 11 bases between. Germline CDR1 reads SGHDN; CDR2 reads FVKESK. The CDR3 is 13 amino acids. CDR3 sequence: CASSQVSGFGYTF. As DNA, the CDR3 is TGTGCCAGCAGCCAAGTAAGCGGGTTCGGCTACACCTTC.